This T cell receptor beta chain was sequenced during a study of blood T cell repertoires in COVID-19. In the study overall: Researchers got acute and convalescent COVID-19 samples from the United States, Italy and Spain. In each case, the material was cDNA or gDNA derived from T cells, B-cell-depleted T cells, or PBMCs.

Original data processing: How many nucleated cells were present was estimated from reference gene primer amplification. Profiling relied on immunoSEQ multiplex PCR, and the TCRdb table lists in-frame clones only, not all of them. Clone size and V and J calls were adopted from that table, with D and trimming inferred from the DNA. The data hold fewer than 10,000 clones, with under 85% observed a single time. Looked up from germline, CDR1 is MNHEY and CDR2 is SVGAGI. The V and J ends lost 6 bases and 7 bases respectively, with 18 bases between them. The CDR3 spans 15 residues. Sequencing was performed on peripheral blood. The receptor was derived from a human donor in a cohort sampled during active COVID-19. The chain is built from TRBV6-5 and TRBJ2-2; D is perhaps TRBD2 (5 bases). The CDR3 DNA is TGTGCCAGCAGCTCCAAACCTGCTGAGGGCGGGGAGCTGTTTTTT. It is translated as CASSSKPAEGGELFF.